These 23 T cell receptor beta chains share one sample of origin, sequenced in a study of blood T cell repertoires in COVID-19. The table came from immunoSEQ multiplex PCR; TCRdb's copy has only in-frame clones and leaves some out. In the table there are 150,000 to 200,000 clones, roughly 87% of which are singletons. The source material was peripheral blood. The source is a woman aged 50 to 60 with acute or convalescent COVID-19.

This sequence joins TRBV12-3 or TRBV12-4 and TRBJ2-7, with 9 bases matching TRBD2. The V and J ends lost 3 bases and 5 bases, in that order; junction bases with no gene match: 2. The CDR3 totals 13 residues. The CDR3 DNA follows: TGTGCCAGCAGTTTGCGGGAGGGCGACGAGCAGTACTTC. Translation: CASSLREGDEQYF.

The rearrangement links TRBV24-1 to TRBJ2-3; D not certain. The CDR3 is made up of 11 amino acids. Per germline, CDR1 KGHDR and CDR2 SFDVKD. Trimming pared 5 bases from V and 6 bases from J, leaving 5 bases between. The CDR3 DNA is TGTGCCACCAGTGTTCTCGATACGCAGTATTTT. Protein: CATSVLDTQYF.

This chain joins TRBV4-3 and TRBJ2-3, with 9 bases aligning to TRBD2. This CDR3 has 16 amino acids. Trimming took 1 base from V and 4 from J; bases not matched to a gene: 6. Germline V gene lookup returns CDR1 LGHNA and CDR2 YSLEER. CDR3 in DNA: TGCGCCAGCAGCCAAGGGAGGGTAGCGGGAGCAGATACGCAGTATTTT. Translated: CASSQGRVAGADTQYF.

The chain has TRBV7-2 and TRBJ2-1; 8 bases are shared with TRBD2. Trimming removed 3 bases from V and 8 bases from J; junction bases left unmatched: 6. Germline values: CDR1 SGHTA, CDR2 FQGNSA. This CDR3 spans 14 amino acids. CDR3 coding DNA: TGTGCCAGCAGCTTGAGCGGGAGAGGCGATGAGCAGTTCTTC. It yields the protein CASSLSGRGDEQFF.

The CDR3 nucleotides are TGTGCCAGCAGCCAATCCGGGGGACCGAACACTGAAGCTTTCTTT. It specifies CASSQSGGPNTEAFF. V usage is TRBV16 and J usage is TRBJ1-1; possible D gene TRBD1, 5 bases. Germline V gene data show CDR1 as KGHSY and CDR2 as FQNENV. The CDR3 totals 15 residues. Deletions cut 0 bases from V and 1 base from J, with 9 bases between. Together with reference TRBV16 and TRBJ1-1, the CDR3 gives the full variable domain: GEEVAQTPKHLVRGEGQKAKLYCAPIKGHSYVFWYQQVLKNEFKFLISFQNENVFDETGMPKERFSAKCLPNSPCSLEIQATKLEDSAVYFCASSQSGGPNTEAFFGQGTRLTVV.

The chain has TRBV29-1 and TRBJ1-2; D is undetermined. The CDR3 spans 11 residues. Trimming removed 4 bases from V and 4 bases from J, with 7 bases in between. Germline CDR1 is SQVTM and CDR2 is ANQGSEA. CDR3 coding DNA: TGCAGCGTTGGGGCTGGCTATGGCTACACCTTC. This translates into CSVGAGYGYTF.

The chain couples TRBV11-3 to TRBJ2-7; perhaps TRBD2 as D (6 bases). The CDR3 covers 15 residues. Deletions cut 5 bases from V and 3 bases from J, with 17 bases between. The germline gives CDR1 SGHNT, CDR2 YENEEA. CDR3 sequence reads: CASSLGRLELYEQYF. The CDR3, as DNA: TGTGCCAGCAGCCTCGGGAGACTAGAGCTCTACGAGCAGTACTTC.

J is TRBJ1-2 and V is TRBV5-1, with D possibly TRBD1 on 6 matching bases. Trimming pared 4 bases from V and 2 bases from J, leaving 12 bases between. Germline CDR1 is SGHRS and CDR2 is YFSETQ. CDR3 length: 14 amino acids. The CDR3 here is CASSAQGTNYGYTF. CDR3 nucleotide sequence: TGCGCCAGCAGCGCACAGGGTACCAACTATGGCTACACCTTC.

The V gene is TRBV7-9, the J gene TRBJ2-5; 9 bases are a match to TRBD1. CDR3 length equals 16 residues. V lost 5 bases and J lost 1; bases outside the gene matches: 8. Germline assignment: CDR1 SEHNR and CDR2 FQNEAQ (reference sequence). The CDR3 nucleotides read TGTGCCAGCAGCCACGAGGACAGGGGTCCCCAAGAGACCCAGTACTTC. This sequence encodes CASSHEDRGPQETQYF.

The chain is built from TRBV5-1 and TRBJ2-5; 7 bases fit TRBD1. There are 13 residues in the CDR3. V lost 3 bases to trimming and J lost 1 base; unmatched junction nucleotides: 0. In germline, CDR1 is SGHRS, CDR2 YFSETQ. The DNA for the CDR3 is TGCGCCAGCAGCTCAGGGGGCCAAGAGACCCAGTACTTC. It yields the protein CASSSGGQETQYF.

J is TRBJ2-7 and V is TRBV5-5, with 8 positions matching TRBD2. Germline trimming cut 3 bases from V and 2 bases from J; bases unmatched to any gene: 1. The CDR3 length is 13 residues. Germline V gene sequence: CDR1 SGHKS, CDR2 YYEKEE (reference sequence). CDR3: CASSWGLAYEQYF. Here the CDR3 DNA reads TGTGCCAGCAGCTGGGGACTAGCCTACGAGCAGTACTTC.

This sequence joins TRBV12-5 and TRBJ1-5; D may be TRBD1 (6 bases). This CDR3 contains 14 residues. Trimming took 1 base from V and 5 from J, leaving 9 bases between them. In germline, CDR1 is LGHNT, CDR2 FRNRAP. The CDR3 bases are TGTGCTAGTGGTTTGGACAGGGAAGATCAGCCCCAGCATTTT. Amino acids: CASGLDREDQPQHF.

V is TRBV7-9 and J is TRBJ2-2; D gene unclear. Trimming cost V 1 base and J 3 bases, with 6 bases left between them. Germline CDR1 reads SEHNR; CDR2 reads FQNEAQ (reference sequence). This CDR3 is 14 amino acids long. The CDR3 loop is CASSLGADTGELFF. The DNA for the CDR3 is TGTGCCAGCAGCTTAGGGGCTGACACCGGGGAGCTGTTTTTT.

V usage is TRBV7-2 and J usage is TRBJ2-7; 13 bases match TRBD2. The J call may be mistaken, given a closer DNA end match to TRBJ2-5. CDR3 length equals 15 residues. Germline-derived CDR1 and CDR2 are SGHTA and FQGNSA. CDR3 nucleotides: TGTGCCAGCAGCTTAACTAGCGGGAGGGCAGAGACCCAGTACTTC. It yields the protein CASSLTSGRAETQYF.

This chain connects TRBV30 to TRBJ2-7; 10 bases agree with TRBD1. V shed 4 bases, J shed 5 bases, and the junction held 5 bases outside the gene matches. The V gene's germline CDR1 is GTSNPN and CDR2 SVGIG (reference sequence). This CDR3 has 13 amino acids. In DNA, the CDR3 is TGTGCCTGGATCGGGACAGGGGTGAACGAGCAGTACTTC. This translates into CAWIGTGVNEQYF.

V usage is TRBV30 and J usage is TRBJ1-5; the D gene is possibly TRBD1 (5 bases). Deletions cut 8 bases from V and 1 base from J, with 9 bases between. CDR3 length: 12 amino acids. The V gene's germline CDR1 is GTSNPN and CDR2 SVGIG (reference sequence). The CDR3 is CAVTESNQPQHF. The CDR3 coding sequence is TGTGCCGTGACAGAGAGCAATCAGCCCCAGCATTTT.

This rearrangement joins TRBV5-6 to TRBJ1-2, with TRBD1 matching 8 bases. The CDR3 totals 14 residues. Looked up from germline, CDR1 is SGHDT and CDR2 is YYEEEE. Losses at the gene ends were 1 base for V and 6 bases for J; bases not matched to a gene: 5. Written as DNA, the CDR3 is TGTGCCAGCAGCTTGATCCAGGGGGCGGATGGCTACACCTTC. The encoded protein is CASSLIQGADGYTF.

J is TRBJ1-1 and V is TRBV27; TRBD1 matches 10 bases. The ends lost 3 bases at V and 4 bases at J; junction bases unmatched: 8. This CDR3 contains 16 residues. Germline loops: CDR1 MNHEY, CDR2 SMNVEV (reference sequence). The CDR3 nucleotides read TGTGCCAGCAGTTTTCGACAGGGGGCGCGAGGCACTGAAGCTTTCTTT. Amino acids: CASSFRQGARGTEAFF.

The CDR3 DNA reads TGTGCCAGTAGTATAGGTGAAGGGAGGGGCACAGATACGCAGTATTTT. Protein product: CASSIGEGRGTDTQYF. This chain uses TRBV19 with TRBJ2-3, with 7 positions matching TRBD2. The V gene end was trimmed by 1 base and the J gene end by 1 base; junction bases not matched to a gene: 5. The V gene's germline CDR1 is LNHDA and CDR2 SQIVND (reference sequence). This CDR3 has 16 amino acids.

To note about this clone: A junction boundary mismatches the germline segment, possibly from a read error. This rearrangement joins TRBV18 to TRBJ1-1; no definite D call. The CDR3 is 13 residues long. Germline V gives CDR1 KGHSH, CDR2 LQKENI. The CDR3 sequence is CASSSPSGTEAFF. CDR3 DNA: TGTGCCAGCTCATCACCCTCAGGCACTGAAGCTTTCTTT.

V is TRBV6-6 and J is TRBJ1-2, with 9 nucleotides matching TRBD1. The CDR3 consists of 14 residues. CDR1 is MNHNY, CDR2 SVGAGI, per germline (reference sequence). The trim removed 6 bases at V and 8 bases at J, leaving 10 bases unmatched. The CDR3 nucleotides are TGTGCCAGCAGCTTTCCTACAGGGGGCGGAGGCTACACCTTC. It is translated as CASSFPTGGGGYTF.

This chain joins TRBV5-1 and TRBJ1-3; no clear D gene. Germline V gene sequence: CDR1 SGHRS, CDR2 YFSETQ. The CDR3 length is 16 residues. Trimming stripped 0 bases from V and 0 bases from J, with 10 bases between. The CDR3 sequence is CASSLDGPSSGNTIYF. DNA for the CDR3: TGCGCCAGCAGCTTGGATGGCCCCAGCTCTGGAAACACCATATATTTT.

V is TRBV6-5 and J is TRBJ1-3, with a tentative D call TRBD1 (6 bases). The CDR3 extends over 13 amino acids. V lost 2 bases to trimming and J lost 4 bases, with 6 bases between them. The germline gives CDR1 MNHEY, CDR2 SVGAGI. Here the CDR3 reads CASSYGQGNTIYF. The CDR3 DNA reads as TGTGCCAGCAGTTACGGACAGGGAAACACCATATATTTT.